This T cell receptor beta chain comes out of a study of cytomegalovirus exposure and HLA in healthy donors. 13 Jbeta primers and 60 Vbeta primers were used for the PCR. The table came from immunoSEQ multiplex PCR; TCRdb's copy has only in-frame clones and leaves some out. The sample records about 160,000 clones, around 77% being singletons. As for this clone: Its antigen is unidentified.

Study-wide points: Accurate prediction of most subjects' HLA-A and HLA-B alleles from TCR beta sequences was reported.

The clonotype originates from a man in his fifties in good health and CMV-seropositive. Sample: PBMCs.

The CDR3 DNA follows: TGTGCCAGCAGCCGGGACTTTAATAGCAATCAGCCCCAGCATTTT. Translating gives CASSRDFNSNQPQHF. This rearrangement joins TRBV5-5 to TRBJ1-5; D is perhaps TRBD1 (5 bases). V dropped 4 bases and J dropped 0 bases, with 11 bases sitting between them. The CDR3 runs to 15 residues. From germline, CDR1 is SGHKS and CDR2 YYEKEE (reference sequence).